The clone carrying this TCR beta chain showed up just a few times. The data derive from a study of blood T cell repertoires in COVID-19. On the study more broadly: From the United States, Italy and Spain came samples of acute and convalescent COVID-19. In each case, the material was cDNA or gDNA derived from T cells, B-cell-depleted T cells, or PBMCs.

As originally analysed: Estimation of nucleated cell counts relied on the amplification of reference gene primers. TCRdb's table, derived via immunoSEQ multiplex PCR, lists solely in-frame clones and lacks some. V, J and clone size were drawn from that table, and D and trimming were deduced from the DNA. The sample carries approximately 300,000 clones, 85% to 90% recorded once. CDR1 KGHSH and CDR2 LQKENI come from the germline V gene. Trimming pared 3 bases from V and 6 bases from J, leaving 9 bases between. This CDR3 is 13 amino acids long. This clonotype was sampled from a man younger than 45 with acute or convalescent COVID-19. This chain uses TRBV18 with TRBJ2-1; TRBD2 is a possible D gene (5 bases). Material: peripheral blood. The CDR3 loop is CASSPALGNEQFF. CDR3 coding DNA: TGTGCCAGCTCACCTGCACTAGGCAATGAGCAGTTCTTC.